The clone carrying this T cell receptor (beta chain) was counted a single time. Lacking the conserved final phenylalanine or tryptophan, this CDR3 likely reflects a read error. The library was built from roughly 400 ng RNA with molecular barcoded adaptors for alpha/delta and beta/gamma chains. TCRdb reprocessed the reads via MiXCR and lists one record per CDR3 protein. The sample records under 80,000 distinct CDR3 sequences, approximately 19% being singletons. V trimming: 0 bases; J trimming: 0 bases; junction bases outside the gene matches: 0. CDR3 length equals 15 residues. This sample was included in a study of read filtering for tumor transcriptome and immune sequencing. Study-wide background: RNA-seq yielded only 85 to 1273 TCR reads, IR-seq about 4.05 to 11 million.

Specimen: a population of CD138-negative cells sorted from bone marrow. V gene TRBV12-3 or TRBV12-4 combines with J gene TRBJ2-3; 7 bases are shared with TRBD2. The sequence was collected from a donor aged 40 or over with multiple myeloma. The chain's CDR3 is CASSLASGSTDTQYL. DNA of the CDR3: TGTGCCAGCAGTTTAGCTAGCGGGAGCACAGATACGCAGTATCTC.